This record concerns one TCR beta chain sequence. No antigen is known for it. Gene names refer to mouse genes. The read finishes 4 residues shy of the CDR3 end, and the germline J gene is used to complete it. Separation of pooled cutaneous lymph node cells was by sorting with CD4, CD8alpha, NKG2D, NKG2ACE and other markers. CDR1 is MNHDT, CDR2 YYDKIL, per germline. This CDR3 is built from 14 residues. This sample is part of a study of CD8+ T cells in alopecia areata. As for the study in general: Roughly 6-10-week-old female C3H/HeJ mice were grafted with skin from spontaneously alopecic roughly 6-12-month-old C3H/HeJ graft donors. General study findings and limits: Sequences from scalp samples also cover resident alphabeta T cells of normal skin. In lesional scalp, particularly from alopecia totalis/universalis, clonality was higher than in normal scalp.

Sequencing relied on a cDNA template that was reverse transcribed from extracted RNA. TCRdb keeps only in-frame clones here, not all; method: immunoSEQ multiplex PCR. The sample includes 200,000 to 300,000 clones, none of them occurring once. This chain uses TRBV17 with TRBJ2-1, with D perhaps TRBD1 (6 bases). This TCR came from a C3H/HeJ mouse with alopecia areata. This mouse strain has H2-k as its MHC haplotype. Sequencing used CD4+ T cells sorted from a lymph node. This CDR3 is CASSRVRRGAEQFF. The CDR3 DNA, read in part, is TGTGCTAGCAGTAGAGTCAGGAGGGGGGCT. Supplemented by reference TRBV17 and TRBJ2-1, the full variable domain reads DTTVKQNPRYKLARVGKPVNLICSQTMNHDTMYWYQKKPNQAPKLLLFYYDKILNREADTFEKFQSSRPNNSFCSLYIGSAGLEYSAMYLCASSRVRRGAEQFFGPGTRLTVL.